Here is one TCR beta chain with its context. According to the study, TCR beta libraries were built with iRepertoire HTBI primers and CDR3-region Arm-PCR. MiXCR was run by TCRdb on the multiplex PCR reads, yielding one entry per CDR3 protein. The profile shows 400,000 to 550,000 distinct CDR3 sequences, about 16% of them singletons. The data are from a study of regulatory T cells in long-lasting Graves disease. The ends were cut back, 2 bases at V and 7 bases at J, with 15 bases in the middle. CDR3 size: 15 residues. The germline V gene encodes CDR1 MNHEY and CDR2 SVGEGT. Sample time point: newly diagnosed GD, antithyroid drugs for less than 3 months. The authors made the TCR library using RNA they extracted from PBMCs. In Xi'an, China, an endocrinology department was the source of patients. The sample also formed part of further work on T cells in Graves' hyperthyroidism and ophthalmopathy. As that report states: An initial round of RT-PCR targeting the TCR CDR3 relied on the HTBI primer set.

The sample in question was peripheral blood mononuclear cells (PBMCs), obtained at new diagnosis, from a patient treated with antithyroid drugs. The chain couples TRBV6-2 or TRBV6-3 to TRBJ2-1, with D possibly TRBD2 on 5 matching bases. The TCR was taken from a woman younger than 30 with Graves disease. The CDR3 DNA reads TGTGCCAGCAGTTACGACGTAACTAGTTGGAATGAGCAGTTCTTC. It translates to CASSYDVTSWNEQFF.